This T cell receptor (beta chain) was sequenced during a study of blood T cells in healthy people across ages. The germline V gene encodes CDR1 DFQATT and CDR2 SNEGSKA (reference sequence). V trimming: 3 bases; J trimming: 3 bases; junction bases outside the gene matches: 8. The length of the CDR3 is 15 residues. Sample-barcoded 5' priming and a J-beta primer mix drove a second PCR of roughly 6 to 12 cycles. TCRdb called the 5' RACE reads again in MiXCR, with one record for every CDR3 protein. The sample shows around 400,000 distinct CDR3 sequences, roughly half of them seen only once. The sample consisted of blood. This clonotype was sampled from a man aged 55 to 70 in good health. The genes are TRBV20-1 and TRBJ2-1; 7 nucleotides line up with TRBD2. As DNA, the CDR3 is TGCAGTGCTAGGAGACGTCTAGCGGACTACAATGAGCAGTTCTTC. Amino acids: CSARRRLADYNEQFF.